Each of the 32 T cell receptor beta chains below was sequenced from the same sample in a study of cytomegalovirus exposure and HLA in healthy donors. Use of 60 Vbeta and 13 Jbeta primers characterized the PCR. Clones were sequenced by immunoSEQ multiplex PCR, and TCRdb holds only the in-frame ones, with some missing. Among over 110,000 clones listed, approximately 80% were seen once. Source material: PBMCs. Receptors were obtained from a woman between 35 and 50 years old in good health and CMV-seropositive.

V and J are TRBV10-1 and TRBJ2-3; 11 nucleotides match TRBD2. Unmatched junction bases numbered 10, after V lost 2 bases and J lost 3 bases. Germline V lookup: CDR1 WNHNN, CDR2 SYGVQD (reference sequence). The CDR3 extends over 18 amino acids. CDR3: CASSEDEGLAEITDTQYF. The CDR3 coding sequence is TGCGCCAGCAGTGAGGACGAGGGACTAGCGGAGATAACAGATACGCAGTATTTT.

This clone has only one observation. The chain carries TRBV7-9 and TRBJ1-3; weak D call: TRBD1 (6 bases). V was cut by 4 bases and J by 2 bases, with 9 bases left in between. This CDR3 contains 14 residues. CDR1 is SEHNR and CDR2 is FQNEAQ in the germline V gene (reference sequence). CDR3 in amino acids: CASSYNRAGNTIYF. In DNA, the CDR3 is TGTGCCAGCAGCTATAACAGGGCTGGAAACACCATATATTTT.

The genes are TRBV6-4 and TRBJ2-1; D may be TRBD2 (5 bases). The CDR3 extends over 15 amino acids. Germline CDR1 MRHNA, CDR2 SNTAGT. With 2 bases removed from V and 5 bases from J, the gap between germline ends came to 13 bases. The CDR3 loop reads CASSDAGTTNNEQFF. The CDR3 bases are TGTGCCAGCAGTGACGCTGGCACGACTAACAATGAGCAGTTCTTC.

The chain recombines TRBV7-9 with TRBJ2-7, with D possibly TRBD2 on 6 matching bases. Germline V gives CDR1 SEHNR, CDR2 FQNEAQ (reference sequence). V lost 7 bases and J lost 2, with 12 bases in between. This CDR3 spans 13 amino acids. This CDR3 is CASTSGLAYEQYF. In DNA, the CDR3 is TGTGCCAGCACCTCGGGACTTGCCTACGAGCAGTACTTC.

The chain links TRBV7-7 to TRBJ1-1, with D unclear. The CDR3 sequence is 12 residues long. Germline V gene sequence: CDR1 SSHAT, CDR2 FNYEAQ (reference sequence). The CDR3 DNA follows: TGTGCTAGCTTCCAGGAGAACACTGAAGCTTTCTTT. Translation: CASFQENTEAFF.

J is TRBJ2-1 and V is TRBV5-1, with 10 bases matching TRBD2. J gave up 2 bases and V 5 bases, and 7 bases lay outside the gene matches. CDR1 SGHRS and CDR2 YFSETQ come from the germline V gene. The CDR3 sequence is 16 residues long. DNA of the CDR3: TGCGCCAGCAGTTCCCTCCTAGCGGGAGCCTACAATGAGCAGTTCTTC. This translates into CASSSLLAGAYNEQFF.

This chain links TRBV18 with TRBJ1-2; 10 bases are shared with TRBD1. V lost 1 base and J lost 6; bases outside the gene matches: 5. The germline gives CDR1 KGHSH, CDR2 LQKENI. The CDR3 is 15 residues long. Here the CDR3 reads CASSPQPGTGDGYTF. The CDR3 nucleotides are TGTGCCAGCTCACCACAACCCGGGACAGGGGATGGCTACACCTTC.

This chain joins TRBV10-2 and TRBJ1-1, with D perhaps matching TRBD1 (5 bases). The CDR3 runs to 13 residues. The V gene's germline CDR1 is WSHSY and CDR2 SAAADI. V was shortened by 6 bases and J by 3 bases, with 11 bases between the two germline ends. CDR3 amino acids: CASSPQVYTEAFF. CDR3 bases: TGCGCCAGCAGCCCACAGGTATACACTGAAGCTTTCTTT.

This clone has a handful of counts. The chain has TRBV15 and TRBJ2-3; TRBD2 aligns across 7 bases. CDR3 length: 17 amino acids. Trimming at V came to 1 base and at J to 3 bases, leaving 10 bases not matched to a gene. Per germline, CDR1 LNHNV and CDR2 YYDKDF (reference sequence). CDR3 sequence: CATSRAAGGRGTDTQYF. CDR3 DNA: TGTGCCACCAGCAGAGCGGCAGGCGGGAGAGGGACAGATACGCAGTATTTT.

V usage is TRBV6-1 and J usage is TRBJ2-5; D might be TRBD2 (5 bases). The DNA matches TRBJ2-7 better at its end, which makes the J call doubtful. This CDR3 has 14 residues. Germline CDR1 reads MNHNS; CDR2 reads SASEGT. This CDR3 reads CASSSELVPYEQYF. DNA of the CDR3: TGTGCCAGCAGTTCGGAACTAGTCCCATACGAGCAGTACTTC.

This clone was observed a few times. The V and J genes are TRBV6-5 and TRBJ2-7; 7 bases fit TRBD2. Looked up from germline, CDR1 is MNHEY and CDR2 is SVGAGI. There are 15 residues in the CDR3. Losses at the gene ends were 6 bases for V and 0 bases for J; bases not matched to a gene: 8. Written as DNA, the CDR3 is TGTGCCAGCAGGACTTTGCGGGACTACTCCTACGAGCAGTACTTC. Its translation: CASRTLRDYSYEQYF.

V gene TRBV7-2 combines with J gene TRBJ1-5; D not certain. CDR1 and CDR2 (germline): SGHTA, FQGNSA. The CDR3 is 12 amino acids. Trimming cost V 5 bases and J 7 bases, with 9 bases left between them. CDR3 residues: CASSLPRQPQHF. The CDR3 DNA follows: TGTGCCAGCAGCCTACCTCGACAGCCCCAGCATTTT.

The gene calls are TRBV12-2 and TRBJ2-1; TRBD2, the table's D call, lacks a check against the DNA. TRBV12-2 is a pseudogene locus. This CDR3 comprises 18 residues. CDR3 sequence: CASRLATLAGAAYNEQFF. CDR3 coding DNA: TGTGCAAGTCGCTTAGCAACTTTAGCGGGAGCGGCCTACAATGAGCAGTTCTTC.

The V gene is TRBV5-1, the J gene TRBJ1-5; 7 bases are shared with TRBD1. Germline-derived CDR1 and CDR2 are SGHRS and YFSETQ. This CDR3 region has 14 residues. V shed 7 bases and J 4 bases; nucleotides not matched to a gene: 8. The CDR3 loop is CASSPGTANQPQHF. The CDR3 coding sequence is TGCGCCAGCTCACCCGGGACAGCTAATCAGCCCCAGCATTTT.

The chain carries TRBV14 and TRBJ1-1, with D unclear. CDR1 and CDR2 (germline): SGHDN, FVKESK. Trimming left V 4 bases short and J 1 base short, with 7 bases between. The CDR3 has 13 amino acids. The CDR3 region is CASSRTENTEAFF. The CDR3 DNA sequence: TGTGCCAGCAGCCGAACAGAGAACACTGAAGCTTTCTTT.

This rearrangement joins TRBV6-5 to TRBJ2-7, with D hard to call. The V end lost 0 bases, the J end lost 3 bases, and 12 bases lay between the germline ends. CDR1 and CDR2 (germline): MNHEY, SVGAGI. The CDR3 totals 15 residues. CDR3 sequence (DNA): TGTGCCAGCAGTTACTCGATTGCTAGACTCTACGAGCAGTACTTC. Amino acids: CASSYSIARLYEQYF.

V usage is TRBV14 and J usage is TRBJ2-1, with D possibly being TRBD2 (6 bases). Looked up from germline, CDR1 is SGHDN and CDR2 is FVKESK. Trimming pared 2 bases from V and 10 bases from J, leaving 15 bases between. There are 14 residues in the CDR3. The CDR3 protein is CASSQNYPSDEQFF. CDR3 DNA: TGTGCCAGCAGCCAAAATTATCCTAGCGACGAGCAGTTCTTC.

This clone was observed once. The chain couples TRBV28 to TRBJ2-7; D unresolved. This CDR3 comprises 13 residues. Deletions cut 6 bases from V and 4 bases from J, with 13 bases between. The germline V gene has CDR1 MDHEN and CDR2 SYDVKM. Written as DNA, the CDR3 is TGTGCCAGCAGCAAATCCGGAGAGTACGAGCAGTACTTC. Residues: CASSKSGEYEQYF. The full variable domain, in which reference TRBV28 and TRBJ2-7 provide the parts outside the CDR3, is DVKVTQSSRYLVKRTGEKVFLECVQDMDHENMFWYRQDPGLGLRLIYFSYDVKMKEKGDIPEGYSVSREKKERFSLILESASTNQTSMYLCASSKSGEYEQYFGPGTRLTVT.

The chain combines TRBV20-1 with TRBJ1-2, with D perhaps matching TRBD1 (6 bases). Germline V gene lookup returns CDR1 DFQATT and CDR2 SNEGSKA (reference sequence). The CDR3 sequence is 11 residues long. Trimming stripped 5 bases from V and 7 bases from J, with 11 bases between. The DNA for the CDR3 is TGCAGTGCTCTTACAGGGACTGGCTACACCTTC. As protein: CSALTGTGYTF.

V and J are TRBV6-5 and TRBJ1-4; TRBD1 agrees at 11 bases. The CDR3 totals 15 residues. J gave up 7 bases and V 2 bases, and 3 bases lay outside the gene matches. Germline CDR1 MNHEY, CDR2 SVGAGI. CDR3 sequence (DNA): TGTGCCAGCAGTTACACCGGGACAGGGGGTGAAAAACTGTTTTTT. This encodes CASSYTGTGGEKLFF.

This chain joins TRBV6-6 and TRBJ1-2; TRBD1 matches 9 bases. Unmatched junction bases numbered 13, after V lost 11 bases and J lost 3 bases. CDR3 length: 15 residues. From germline, CDR1 is MNHNY and CDR2 SVGAGI (reference sequence). The CDR3 sequence is CASFPRTGDDYGYTF. The CDR3 nucleotides are TGTGCCTCTTTCCCCAGGACAGGGGACGACTATGGCTACACCTTC.

The chain uses TRBV6-6 and TRBJ2-7; TRBD2 matches 8 bases. Germline CDR1 MNHNY, CDR2 SVGAGI (reference sequence). CDR3 length: 13 residues. V lost 4 bases and J lost 5; bases outside the gene matches: 4. The CDR3 DNA reads as TGTGCCAGCAGTTTAGCGGGAACGGACGAGCAGTACTTC. Protein sequence: CASSLAGTDEQYF.

V and J are TRBV6-5 and TRBJ2-7, with 8 bases fitting TRBD1. This CDR3 has 14 residues. With V trimmed by 5 bases and J by 3 bases, 6 bases remained unmatched. Germline CDR1 reads MNHEY; CDR2 reads SVGAGI. The chain's CDR3 is CASSRTGRIYEQYF. CDR3 coding DNA: TGTGCCAGCAGTAGGACAGGGCGGATCTACGAGCAGTACTTC.

The V gene is TRBV21-1, the J gene TRBJ2-7; the table's D call of TRBD2 was not tested on the DNA. TRBV21-1 is a pseudogene. This CDR3 comprises 12 residues. CDR3 amino acids: CAKHREPYEQYF. The CDR3 nucleotides are TGTGCCAAACACCGGGAGCCCTACGAGCAGTACTTC.

The rearrangement uses TRBV18 and TRBJ2-1, with 11 bases lining up with TRBD2. Trimming cost V 0 bases and J 9 bases; bases outside gene matches: 4. Germline-derived CDR1 and CDR2 are KGHSH and LQKENI. CDR3 length: 15 amino acids. CDR3 sequence (DNA): TGTGCCAGCTCACCACCTTCACTAGCGGGAGTTGAGCAGTTCTTC. Its protein product is CASSPPSLAGVEQFF.

The chain joins TRBV4-2 to TRBJ2-3, with D possibly being TRBD2 (6 bases). The CDR3 extends over 13 amino acids. Germline CDR1 reads LGHNA; CDR2 reads YNFKEQ. V shed 2 bases and J shed 6 bases, with 9 bases lying between them. For the CDR3, the DNA is TGTGCCAGCAGCCAACGACTAGGGGATACGCAGTATTTT. Amino acid sequence: CASSQRLGDTQYF.

The V call is TRBV5-8, the J call TRBJ2-1, with 7 nucleotides matching TRBD1. With V trimmed by 3 bases and J by 0 bases, 3 bases remained unmatched. The CDR3 totals 15 residues. Germline values: CDR1 SGHTS, CDR2 YDEGEE. The CDR3 nucleotides read TGTGCCAGCAGCTCAACAGGGGCCTCCTACAATGAGCAGTTCTTC. Protein: CASSSTGASYNEQFF.

The chain uses TRBV9 and TRBJ2-1; 13 positions agree with TRBD2. This CDR3 is built from 14 residues. Germline V gene sequence: CDR1 SGDLS, CDR2 YYNGEE. The V and J ends lost 6 bases and 7 bases, in that order; junction bases with no gene match: 4. The DNA of the CDR3 is TGTGCCAGCACCGGGACTAGCGGGAATAATGAGCAGTTCTTC. It is translated as CASTGTSGNNEQFF. The whole variable domain, filled in from reference TRBV9 and TRBJ2-1, reads DSGVTQTPKHLITATGQRVTLRCSPRSGDLSVYWYQQSLDQGLQFLIQYYNGEERAKGNILERFSAQQFPDLHSELNLSSLELGDSALYFCASTGTSGNNEQFFGPGTRLTVL.

The CDR3: CASSLSAQGDSGTEAFF. As DNA, the CDR3 is TGTGCCAGCAGCTTGTCCGCGCAGGGGGATTCGGGCACTGAAGCTTTCTTT. The V call is TRBV5-8, the J call TRBJ1-1, with TRBD1 matching 7 bases. This CDR3 region has 17 residues. In germline, CDR1 is SGHTS, CDR2 YDEGEE. Trimming took 1 base from V and 4 from J; bases not matched to a gene: 13.

The gene calls are TRBV5-1 and TRBJ2-1, with D unclear. The V gene lost 1 base and the J gene lost 2 bases, with 10 bases spanning the gap. The CDR3 extends over 15 amino acids. The V gene's germline CDR1 is SGHRS and CDR2 YFSETQ. CDR3 sequence (DNA): TGCGCCAGCAGCTTGTTTTCTAGTCCCTACAATGAGCAGTTCTTC. This encodes CASSLFSSPYNEQFF.

The chain is built from TRBV19 and TRBJ2-3; 10 positions match TRBD2. V dropped 2 bases and J dropped 8; count of bases not matched to a gene: 10. The CDR3 runs to 16 residues. The germline gives CDR1 LNHDA, CDR2 SQIVND (reference sequence). CDR3: CASSISASGSFGTQYF. DNA of the CDR3: TGTGCCAGTAGTATATCGGCTAGCGGGAGTTTTGGTACGCAGTATTTT.

The CDR3 DNA sequence: TGTGCCAGCAGTCCTTTCCAGCGAGGGCTCGAGACCCAGTACTTC. Encoded protein: CASSPFQRGLETQYF. The chain recombines TRBV2 with TRBJ2-5, with TRBD2 as a possible D gene (5 bases). The CDR3 runs to 15 residues. Germline V gene sequence: CDR1 SNHLY, CDR2 FYNNEI. V was clipped by 5 bases and J by 5 bases, with 18 bases between them.